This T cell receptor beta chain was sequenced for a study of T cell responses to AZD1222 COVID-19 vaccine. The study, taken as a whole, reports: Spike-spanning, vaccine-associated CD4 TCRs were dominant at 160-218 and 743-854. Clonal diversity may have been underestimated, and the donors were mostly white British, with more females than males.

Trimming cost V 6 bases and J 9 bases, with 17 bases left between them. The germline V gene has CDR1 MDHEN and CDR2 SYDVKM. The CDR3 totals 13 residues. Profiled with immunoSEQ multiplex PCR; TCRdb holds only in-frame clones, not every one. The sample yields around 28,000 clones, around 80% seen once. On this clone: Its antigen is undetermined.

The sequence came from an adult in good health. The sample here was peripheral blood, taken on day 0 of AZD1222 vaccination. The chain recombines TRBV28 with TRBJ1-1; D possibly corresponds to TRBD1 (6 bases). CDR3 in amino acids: CASSGPQGQKAFF. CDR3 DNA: TGTGCCAGCAGCGGTCCCCAGGGACAAAAAGCTTTCTTT.